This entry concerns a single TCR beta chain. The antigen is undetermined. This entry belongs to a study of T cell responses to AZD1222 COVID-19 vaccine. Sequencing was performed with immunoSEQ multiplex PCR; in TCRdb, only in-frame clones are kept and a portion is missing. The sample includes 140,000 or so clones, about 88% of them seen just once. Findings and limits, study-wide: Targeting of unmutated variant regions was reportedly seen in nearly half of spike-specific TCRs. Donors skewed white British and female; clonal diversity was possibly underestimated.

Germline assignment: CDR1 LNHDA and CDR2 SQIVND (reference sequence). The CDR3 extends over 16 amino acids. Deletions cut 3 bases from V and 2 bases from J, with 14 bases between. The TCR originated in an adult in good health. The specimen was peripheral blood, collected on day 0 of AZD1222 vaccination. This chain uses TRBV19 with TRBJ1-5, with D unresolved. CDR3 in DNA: TGTGCCAGTAGTATCATCGGGGTGTCACGCAATCAGCCCCAGCATTTT. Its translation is CASSIIGVSRNQPQHF.